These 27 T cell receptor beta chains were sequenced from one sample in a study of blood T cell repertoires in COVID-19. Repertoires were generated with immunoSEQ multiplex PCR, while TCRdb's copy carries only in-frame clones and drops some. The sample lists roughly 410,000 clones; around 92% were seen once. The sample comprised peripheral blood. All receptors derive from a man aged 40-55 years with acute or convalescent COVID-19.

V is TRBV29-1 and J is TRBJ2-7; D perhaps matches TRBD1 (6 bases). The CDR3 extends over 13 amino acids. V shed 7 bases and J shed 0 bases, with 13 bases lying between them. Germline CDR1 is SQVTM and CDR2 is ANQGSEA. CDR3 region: CSAQGGPSYEQYF. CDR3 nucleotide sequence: TGCAGCGCCCAAGGGGGACCCTCCTACGAGCAGTACTTC.

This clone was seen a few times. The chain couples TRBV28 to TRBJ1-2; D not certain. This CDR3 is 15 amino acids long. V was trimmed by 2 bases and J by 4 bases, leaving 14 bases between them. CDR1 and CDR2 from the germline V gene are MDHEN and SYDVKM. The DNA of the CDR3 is TGTGCCAGCAGTTTAGCGGGTATTTTGGGCTATGGCTACACCTTC. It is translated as CASSLAGILGYGYTF.

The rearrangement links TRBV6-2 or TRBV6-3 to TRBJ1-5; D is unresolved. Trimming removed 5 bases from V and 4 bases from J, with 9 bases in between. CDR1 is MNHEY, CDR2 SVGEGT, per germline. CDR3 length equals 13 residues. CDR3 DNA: TGTGCCAGCAGTCTGCTAGGAAATCAGCCCCAGCATTTT. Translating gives CASSLLGNQPQHF.

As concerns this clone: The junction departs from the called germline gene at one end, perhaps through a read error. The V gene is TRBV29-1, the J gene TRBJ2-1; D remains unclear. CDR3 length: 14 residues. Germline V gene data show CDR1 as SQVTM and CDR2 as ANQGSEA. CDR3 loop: CSAEAASSYNEQFF. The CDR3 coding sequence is TGCAGCGCTGAAGCCGCGAGCTCCTACAATGAGCAGTTCTTC.

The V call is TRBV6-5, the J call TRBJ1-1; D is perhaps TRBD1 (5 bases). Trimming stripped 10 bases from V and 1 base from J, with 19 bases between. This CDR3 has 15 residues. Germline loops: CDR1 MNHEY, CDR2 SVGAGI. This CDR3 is CATKQGLGRNTEAFF. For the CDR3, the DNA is TGTGCCACCAAGCAGGGTTTAGGTCGGAACACTGAAGCTTTCTTT.

The CDR3 nucleotides are TGTGCCAGCAGCTTAACGGGTCCAGGGGCTAATAATTCACCCCTCCACTTT. Amino acids: CASSLTGPGANNSPLHF. The chain employs TRBV7-2 and TRBJ1-6, with a tentative D call TRBD1 (6 bases). The V end was cut by 2 bases, the J end by 5 bases, with 16 bases between. CDR1 SGHTA and CDR2 FQGNSA come from the germline V gene. The CDR3 covers 17 residues.

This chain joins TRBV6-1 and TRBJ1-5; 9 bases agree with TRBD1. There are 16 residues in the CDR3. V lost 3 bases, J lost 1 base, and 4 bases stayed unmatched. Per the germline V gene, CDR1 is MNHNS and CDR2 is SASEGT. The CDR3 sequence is CASSDFGTGSNQPQHF. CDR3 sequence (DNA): TGTGCCAGCAGTGACTTCGGGACAGGGAGCAATCAGCCCCAGCATTTT.

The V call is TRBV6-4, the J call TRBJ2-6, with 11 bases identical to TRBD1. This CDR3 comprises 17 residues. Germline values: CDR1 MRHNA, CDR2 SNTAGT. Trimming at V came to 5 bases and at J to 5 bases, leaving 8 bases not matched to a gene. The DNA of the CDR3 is TGTGCCAGCAGTCCGGGACAGGGGGTTTGGAGGGCCAACGTCCTGACTTTC. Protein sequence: CASSPGQGVWRANVLTF.

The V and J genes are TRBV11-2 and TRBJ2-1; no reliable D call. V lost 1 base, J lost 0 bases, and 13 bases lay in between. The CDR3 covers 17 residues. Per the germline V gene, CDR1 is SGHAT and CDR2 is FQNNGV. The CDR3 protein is CASSLVGSFFSYNEQFF. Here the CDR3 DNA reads TGTGCCAGCAGCTTAGTGGGCAGCTTCTTCTCCTACAATGAGCAGTTCTTC. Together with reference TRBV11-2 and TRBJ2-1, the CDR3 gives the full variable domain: EAGVAQSPRYKIIEKRQSVAFWCNPISGHATLYWYQQILGQGPKLLIQFQNNGVVDDSQLPKDRFSAERLKGVDSTLKIQPAKLEDSAVYLCASSLVGSFFSYNEQFFGPGTRLTVL.

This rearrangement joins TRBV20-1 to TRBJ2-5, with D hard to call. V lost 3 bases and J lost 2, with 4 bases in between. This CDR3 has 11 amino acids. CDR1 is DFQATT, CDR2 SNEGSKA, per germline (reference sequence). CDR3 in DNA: TGCAGTGCTAGTCGGCAAGAGACCCAGTACTTC. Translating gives CSASRQETQYF.

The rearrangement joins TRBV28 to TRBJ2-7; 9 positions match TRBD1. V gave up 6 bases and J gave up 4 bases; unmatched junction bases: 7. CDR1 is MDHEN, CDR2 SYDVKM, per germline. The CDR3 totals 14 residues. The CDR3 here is CASSRTGVSYEQYF. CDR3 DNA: TGTGCCAGCAGCCGGACAGGGGTATCGTACGAGCAGTACTTC.

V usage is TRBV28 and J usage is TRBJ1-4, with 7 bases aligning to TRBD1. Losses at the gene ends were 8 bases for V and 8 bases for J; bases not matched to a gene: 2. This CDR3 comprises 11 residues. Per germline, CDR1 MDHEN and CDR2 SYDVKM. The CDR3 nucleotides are TGTGCCAGCCAGGGGGTCGAAAAACTGTTTTTT. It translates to CASQGVEKLFF.

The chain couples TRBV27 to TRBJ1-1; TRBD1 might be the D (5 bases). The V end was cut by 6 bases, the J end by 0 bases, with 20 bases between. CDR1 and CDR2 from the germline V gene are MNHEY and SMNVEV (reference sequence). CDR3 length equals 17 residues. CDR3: CASSLFPPAGMNTEAFF. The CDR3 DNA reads TGTGCCAGCAGCCTTTTTCCCCCAGCAGGGATGAACACTGAAGCTTTCTTT.

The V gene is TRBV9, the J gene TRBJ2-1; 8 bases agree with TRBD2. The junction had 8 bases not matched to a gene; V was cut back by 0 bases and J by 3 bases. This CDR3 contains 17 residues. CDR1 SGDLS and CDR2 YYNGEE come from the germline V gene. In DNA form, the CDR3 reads TGTGCCAGCAGCGTAGGGCTAGCGGGTTCTCTCTACAATGAGCAGTTCTTC. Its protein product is CASSVGLAGSLYNEQFF.

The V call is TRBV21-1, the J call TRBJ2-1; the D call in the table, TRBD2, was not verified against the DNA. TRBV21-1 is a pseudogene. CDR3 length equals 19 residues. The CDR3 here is CASSNLLAAKPGAYNEQFF. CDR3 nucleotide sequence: TGTGCCAGCAGCAATCTATTAGCGGCAAAACCGGGGGCCTACAATGAGCAGTTCTTC.

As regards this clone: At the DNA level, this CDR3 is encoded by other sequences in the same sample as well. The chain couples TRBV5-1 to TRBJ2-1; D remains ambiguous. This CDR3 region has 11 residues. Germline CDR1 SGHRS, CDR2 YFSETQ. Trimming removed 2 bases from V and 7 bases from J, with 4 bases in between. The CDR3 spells CASSLSNEQFF. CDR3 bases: TGCGCCAGCAGCTTATCTAATGAGCAGTTCTTC.

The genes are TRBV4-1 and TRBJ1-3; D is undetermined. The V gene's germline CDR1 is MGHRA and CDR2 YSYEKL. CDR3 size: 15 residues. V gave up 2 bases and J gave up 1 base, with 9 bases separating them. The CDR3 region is CASSQSRVSGNTIYF. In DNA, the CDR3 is TGCGCCAGCAGCCAATCCCGGGTATCTGGAAACACCATATATTTT.

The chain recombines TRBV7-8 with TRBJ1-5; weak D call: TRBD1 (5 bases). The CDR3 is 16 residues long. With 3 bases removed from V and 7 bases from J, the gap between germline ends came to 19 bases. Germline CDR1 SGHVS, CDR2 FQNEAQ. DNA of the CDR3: TGTGCCAGCAGCTTGCGGCGGGACGTTGGGGGACAGCCCCAGCATTTT. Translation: CASSLRRDVGGQPQHF.

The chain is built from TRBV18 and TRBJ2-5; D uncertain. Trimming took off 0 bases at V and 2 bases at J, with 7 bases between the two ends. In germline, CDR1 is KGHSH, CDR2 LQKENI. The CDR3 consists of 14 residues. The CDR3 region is CASSPPGLQETQYF. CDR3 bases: TGTGCCAGCTCACCACCGGGCCTACAAGAGACCCAGTACTTC. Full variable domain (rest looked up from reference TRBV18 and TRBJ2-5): NAGVMQNPRHLVRRRGQEARLRCSPMKGHSHVYWYRQLPEEGLKFMVYLQKENIIDESGMPKERFSAEFPKEGPSILRIQQVVRGDSAAYFCASSPPGLQETQYFGPGTRLLVL.

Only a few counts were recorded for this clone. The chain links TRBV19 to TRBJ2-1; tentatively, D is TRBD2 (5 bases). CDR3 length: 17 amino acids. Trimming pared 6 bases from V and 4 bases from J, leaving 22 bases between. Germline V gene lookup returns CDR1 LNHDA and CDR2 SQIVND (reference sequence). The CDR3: CASSQTGVGSRYNEQFF. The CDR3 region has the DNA TGTGCCAGTAGCCAAACGGGCGTAGGGAGTCGTTACAATGAGCAGTTCTTC.

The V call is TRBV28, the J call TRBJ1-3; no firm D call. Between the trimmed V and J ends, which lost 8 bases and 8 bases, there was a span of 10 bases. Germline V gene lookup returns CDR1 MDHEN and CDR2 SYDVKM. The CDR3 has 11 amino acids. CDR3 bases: TGTGCCAGCCAGCGTGAGGACACCATATATTTT. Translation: CASQREDTIYF.

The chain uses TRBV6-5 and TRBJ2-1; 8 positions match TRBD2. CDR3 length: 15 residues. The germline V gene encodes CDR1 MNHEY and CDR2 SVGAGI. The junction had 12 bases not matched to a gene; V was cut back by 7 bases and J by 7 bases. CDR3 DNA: TGTGCCAGCAAACCTGACGGGCGGGAGGTGAATGAGCAGTTCTTC. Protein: CASKPDGREVNEQFF.

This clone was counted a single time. CDR3 in DNA: TGCGCCAGCACCGAGGACTACGAGCAGTACTTC. Encoded protein: CASTEDYEQYF. The chain recombines TRBV5-1 with TRBJ2-7; D is undetermined. The CDR3 has 11 residues. Trimming pared 6 bases from V and 3 bases from J, leaving 7 bases between. Germline CDR1 reads SGHRS; CDR2 reads YFSETQ.

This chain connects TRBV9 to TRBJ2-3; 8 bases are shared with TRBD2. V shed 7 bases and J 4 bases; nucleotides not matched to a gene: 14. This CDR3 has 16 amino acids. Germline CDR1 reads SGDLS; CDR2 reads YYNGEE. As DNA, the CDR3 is TGTGCCAGCCAACCTGGGCCGGGGGGGCCCCCAGATACGCAGTATTTT. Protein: CASQPGPGGPPDTQYF.

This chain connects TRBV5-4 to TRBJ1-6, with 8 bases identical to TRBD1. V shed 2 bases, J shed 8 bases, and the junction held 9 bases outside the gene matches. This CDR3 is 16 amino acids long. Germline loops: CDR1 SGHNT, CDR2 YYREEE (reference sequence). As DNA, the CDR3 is TGTGCCAGCAGCTTAACAGGATGGACAGGGTATTCACCCCTCCACTTT. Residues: CASSLTGWTGYSPLHF.

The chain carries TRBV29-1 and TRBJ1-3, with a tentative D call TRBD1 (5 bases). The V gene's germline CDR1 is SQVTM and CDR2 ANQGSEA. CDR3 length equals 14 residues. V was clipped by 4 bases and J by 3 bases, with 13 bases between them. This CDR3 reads CSVGEGALGNTIYF. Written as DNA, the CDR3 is TGCAGCGTTGGAGAAGGGGCGCTTGGAAACACCATATATTTT.

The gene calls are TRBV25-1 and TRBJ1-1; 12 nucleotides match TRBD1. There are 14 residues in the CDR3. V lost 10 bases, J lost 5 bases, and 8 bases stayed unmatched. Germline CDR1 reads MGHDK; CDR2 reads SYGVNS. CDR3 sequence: CATAGTGGWTEAFF. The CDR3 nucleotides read TGTGCCACGGCCGGGACAGGGGGCTGGACTGAAGCTTTCTTT.